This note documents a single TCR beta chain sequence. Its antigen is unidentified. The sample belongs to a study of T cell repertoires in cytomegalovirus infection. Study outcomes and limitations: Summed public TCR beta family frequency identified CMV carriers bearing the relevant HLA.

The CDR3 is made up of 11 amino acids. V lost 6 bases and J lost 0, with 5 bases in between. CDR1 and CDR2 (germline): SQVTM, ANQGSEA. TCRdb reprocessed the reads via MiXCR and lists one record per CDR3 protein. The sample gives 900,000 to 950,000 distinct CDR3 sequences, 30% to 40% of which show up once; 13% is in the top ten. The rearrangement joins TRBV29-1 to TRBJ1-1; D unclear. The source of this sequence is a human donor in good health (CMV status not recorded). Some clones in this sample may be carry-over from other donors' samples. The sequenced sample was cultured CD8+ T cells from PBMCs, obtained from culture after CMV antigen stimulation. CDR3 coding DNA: TGCAGCGTAACAATGAACACTGAAGCTTTCTTT. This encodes CSVTMNTEAFF.